This is a list of T cell receptor beta chains from one sample in a study of blood T cell repertoires in COVID-19. Using immunoSEQ multiplex PCR, the repertoire was profiled, and TCRdb retains in-frame clones only, with some absent. This sample yields nearly 200,000 clones, of which around four fifths are seen a single time; roughly 6.9% belongs to the top ten. The specimen was peripheral blood. These receptors were collected from a human donor with acute or convalescent COVID-19. The donor label of this sample is uncertain. Both conserved end residues are part of each CDR3. A D gene is named only where the DNA matches it firmly. Not every row has a clone size; where given, it reads once, few, many or a size class.

j_call,d_call,clone_size,v_call,cdr3_aa,cdr3_nt
TRBJ1-2,TRBD1,-,TRBV19,CASSVTGTGVVSYTF,TGTGCCAGTAGTGTAACCGGGACAGGGGTAGTAAGCTACACCTTC
TRBJ2-7,TRBD1,-,TRBV18,CASSPYVGGTGKNEQYF,TGTGCCAGCTCACCCTACGTGGGTGGGACAGGGAAGAACGAGCAGTACTTC
TRBJ1-2,-,-,TRBV12-3/TRBV12-4,CASSQGIGYTF,TGTGCCAGCAGCCAGGGGATTGGCTACACCTTC
TRBJ1-2,-,once,TRBV6-1,CASSEGTGIHGYTF,TGTGCCAGCAGTGAAGGAACAGGGATCCATGGCTACACCTTC
TRBJ2-5,TRBD2,few,TRBV18,CASSPSSGFQETQYF,TGTGCCAGCTCACCGTCTAGCGGCTTCCAAGAGACCCAGTACTTC
TRBJ2-7,TRBD2,-,TRBV18,CASRRLAEGSYEQYF,TGTGCCAGCCGAAGACTAGCGGAGGGCTCCTACGAGCAGTACTTC
TRBJ2-2,-,-,TRBV4-1,CASSQDHNTGELFF,TGCGCCAGCAGCCAAGATCATAACACCGGGGAGCTGTTTTTT
TRBJ2-7,-,-,TRBV7-9,CASSLAWDMQYF,TGTGCCAGCAGCTTAGCTTGGGACATGCAGTACTTC
TRBJ1-4,-,-,TRBV5-1,CASSPSGRDEKLFF,TGCGCCAGCAGCCCAAGCGGACGGGATGAAAAACTGTTTTTT
TRBJ2-5,-,-,TRBV7-2,CASSSDRQETQYF,TGTGCCAGCAGCTCCGACAGGCAAGAGACCCAGTACTTC
TRBJ2-4,TRBD1,once,TRBV6-1,CASSVGTGGYRENIQYF,TGTGCCAGCAGTGTAGGGACAGGGGGATACCGGGAAAACATTCAGTACTTC
TRBJ1-5,TRBD1,-,TRBV10-2,CASSGATGGSNQPQHF,TGCGCCAGCAGTGGGGCGACAGGGGGGAGCAATCAGCCCCAGCATTTT
TRBJ1-1,-,-,TRBV29-1,CSSYDRATEAFF,TGCAGCTCTTACGACAGAGCCACTGAAGCTTTCTTT
TRBJ1-6,-,-,TRBV15,CATSRDGGPNSPLHF,TGTGCCACCAGCAGAGATGGAGGACCGAATTCACCCCTCCACTTT
TRBJ2-1,-,-,TRBV18,CASSPTLADEQFF,TGTGCCAGCTCACCAACCCTAGCCGATGAGCAGTTCTTC
TRBJ2-1,TRBD2,-,TRBV7-3,CASSSGGASGNDEQFF,TGTGCCAGCAGCTCCGGAGGGGCTAGCGGGAACGATGAGCAGTTCTTC
TRBJ2-1,-,-,TRBV7-2,CASSLQREQFF,TGTGCCAGCAGCTTACAGCGGGAGCAGTTCTTC
TRBJ1-3,TRBD1,-,TRBV9,CASSASGTGASGNTIYF,TGTGCCAGCAGCGCATCCGGGACAGGGGCCTCTGGAAACACCATATATTTT
TRBJ2-3,-,-,TRBV20-1,CSVFGTDTQYF,TGCAGTGTGTTCGGGACAGATACGCAGTATTTT
TRBJ2-3,TRBD2,-,TRBV2,CASSRDYTPDTQYF,TGTGCCAGCAGCCGGGACTACACCCCAGATACGCAGTATTTT
TRBJ2-2,-,-,TRBV7-9,CASSSDPSTGELFF,TGTGCCAGCAGCTCCGATCCCAGCACCGGGGAGCTGTTTTTT
TRBJ2-5,TRBD2,-,TRBV5-1,CASLAGRGETQYF,TGCGCCAGTCTAGCGGGGCGAGGGGAGACCCAGTACTTC
TRBJ2-5,-,-,TRBV19,CASSPVGRETQYF,TGTGCCAGTAGTCCCGTGGGGCGGGAGACCCAGTACTTC
TRBJ2-1,TRBD1,few,TRBV7-9,CASSLRQGAYNEQFF,TGTGCCAGCAGCTTAAGGCAGGGGGCCTACAATGAGCAGTTCTTC
TRBJ1-2,-,-,TRBV19,CASSMDSSNYGYTF,TGTGCCAGTAGTATGGACAGTAGTAACTATGGCTACACCTTC
TRBJ2-5,TRBD2,-,TRBV19,CASSIVASGVQETQYF,TGTGCCAGTAGTATAGTCGCTAGCGGGGTCCAAGAGACCCAGTACTTC
TRBJ2-5,-,-,TRBV2,CASRKEIRYQETQYF,TGTGCCAGCAGGAAGGAGATAAGGTACCAAGAGACCCAGTACTTC
TRBJ2-4,-,-,TRBV24-1,CATSDHDLNIQYF,TGTGCCACCAGTGATCACGACTTAAACATTCAGTACTTC
TRBJ2-1,TRBD2,-,TRBV5-1,CASSRGLAGGGYNEQFF,TGCGCCAGCAGCCGGGGACTAGCGGGAGGGGGATACAATGAGCAGTTCTTC
TRBJ2-1,-,-,TRBV7-2,CASSLQAGPNNEQFF,TGTGCCAGCAGCTTACAAGCGGGTCCGAACAATGAGCAGTTCTTC
TRBJ1-2,-,-,TRBV21-1,CASSSRQALVYGYTF,TGTGCCAGCAGCAGTCGACAGGCGCTAGTATATGGCTACACCTTC
TRBJ2-3,-,few,TRBV11-2,CASSSTGTDTQYF,TGTGCCAGCAGCTCGACGGGAACAGATACGCAGTATTTT